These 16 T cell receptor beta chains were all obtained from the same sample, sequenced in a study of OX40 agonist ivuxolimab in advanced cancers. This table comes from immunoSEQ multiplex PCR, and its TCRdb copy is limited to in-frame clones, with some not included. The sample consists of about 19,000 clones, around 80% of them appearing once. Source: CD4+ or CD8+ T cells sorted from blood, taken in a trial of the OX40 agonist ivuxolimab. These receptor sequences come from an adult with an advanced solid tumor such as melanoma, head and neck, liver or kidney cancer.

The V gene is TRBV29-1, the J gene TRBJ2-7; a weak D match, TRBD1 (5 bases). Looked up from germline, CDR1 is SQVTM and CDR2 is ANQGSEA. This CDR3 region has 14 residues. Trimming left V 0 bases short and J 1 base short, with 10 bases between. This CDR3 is CSVEDRQRSYEQYF. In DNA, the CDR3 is TGCAGCGTTGAAGATCGACAGAGGTCCTACGAGCAGTACTTC.

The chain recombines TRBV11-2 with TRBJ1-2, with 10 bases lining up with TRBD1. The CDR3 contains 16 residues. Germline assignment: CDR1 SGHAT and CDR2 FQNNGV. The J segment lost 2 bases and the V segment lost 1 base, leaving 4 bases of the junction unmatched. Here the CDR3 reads CASSLGGTGDNYGYTF. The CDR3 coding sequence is TGTGCCAGCAGCTTAGGAGGGACAGGGGACAACTATGGCTACACCTTC.

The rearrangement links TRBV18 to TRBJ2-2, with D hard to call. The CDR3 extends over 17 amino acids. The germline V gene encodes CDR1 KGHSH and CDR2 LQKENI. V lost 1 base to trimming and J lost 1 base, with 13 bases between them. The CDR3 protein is CASSPQPSQVNTGELFF. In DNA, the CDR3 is TGTGCCAGCTCACCACAGCCCTCTCAAGTGAACACCGGGGAGCTGTTTTTT.

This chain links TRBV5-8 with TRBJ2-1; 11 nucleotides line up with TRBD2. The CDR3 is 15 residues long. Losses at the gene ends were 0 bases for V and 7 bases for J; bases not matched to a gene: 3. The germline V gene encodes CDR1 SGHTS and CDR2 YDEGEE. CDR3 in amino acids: CASSLGSGRANEQFF. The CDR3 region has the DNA TGTGCCAGCAGCTTGGGTAGCGGGAGGGCGAATGAGCAGTTCTTC. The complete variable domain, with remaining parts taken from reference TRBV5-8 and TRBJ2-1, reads EAGVTQSPTHLIKTRGQQATLRCSPISGHTSVYWYQQALGLGLQFLLWYDEGEERNRGNFPPRFSGRQFPNYSSELNVNALELEDSALYLCASSLGSGRANEQFFGPGTRLTVL.

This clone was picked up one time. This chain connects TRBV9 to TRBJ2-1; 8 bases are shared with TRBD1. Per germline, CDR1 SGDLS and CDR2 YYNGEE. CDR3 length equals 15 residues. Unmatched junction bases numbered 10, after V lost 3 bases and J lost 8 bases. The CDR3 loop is CASSAQTGDHHEQFF. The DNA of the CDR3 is TGTGCCAGCAGCGCCCAGACAGGGGACCACCATGAGCAGTTCTTC.

CDR3 region: CASSEEGLAGYNEQFF. In nucleotides, the CDR3 is TGTGCCAGCAGCGAGGAGGGACTAGCGGGTTACAATGAGCAGTTCTTC. The V call is TRBV9, the J call TRBJ2-1, with TRBD2 matching 12 bases. V dropped 3 bases and J dropped 4; count of bases not matched to a gene: 5. Germline V gene data show CDR1 as SGDLS and CDR2 as YYNGEE. This CDR3 contains 16 residues.

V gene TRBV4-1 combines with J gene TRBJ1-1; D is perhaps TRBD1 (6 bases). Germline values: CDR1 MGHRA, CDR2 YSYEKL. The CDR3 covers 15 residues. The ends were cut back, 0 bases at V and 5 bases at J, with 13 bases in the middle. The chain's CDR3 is CASSQERGLGTEAFF. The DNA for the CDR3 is TGCGCCAGCAGCCAAGAGAGGGGGTTAGGTACTGAAGCTTTCTTT.

The CDR3 DNA follows: TGTGCCAGCAGCGCCTGGGGGGCGTCCACCGGGGAGCTGTTTTTT. Amino acids: CASSAWGASTGELFF. The rearrangement uses TRBV5-6 and TRBJ2-2; either TRBD1 or TRBD2 may supply D (6 bases each). CDR1 is SGHDT and CDR2 is YYEEEE in the germline V gene. V dropped 4 bases and J dropped 4 bases, with 14 bases sitting between them. The length of the CDR3 is 15 residues. The full variable domain, completed using reference TRBV5-6 and TRBJ2-2, is DAGVTQSPTHLIKTRGQQVTLRCSPKSGHDTVSWYQQALGQGPQFIFQYYEEEERQRGNFPDRFSGHQFPNYSSELNVNALLLGDSALYLCASSAWGASTGELFFGEGSRLTVL.

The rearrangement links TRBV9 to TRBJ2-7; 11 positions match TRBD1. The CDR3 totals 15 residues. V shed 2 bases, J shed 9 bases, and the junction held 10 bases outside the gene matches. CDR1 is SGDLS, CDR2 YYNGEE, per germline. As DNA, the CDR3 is TGTGCCAGCAGCGTCTCGGACAGGGGGCAACAAGGGCAGTACTTC. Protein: CASSVSDRGQQGQYF. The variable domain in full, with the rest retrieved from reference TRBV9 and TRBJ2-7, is DSGVTQTPKHLITATGQRVTLRCSPRSGDLSVYWYQQSLDQGLQFLIQYYNGEERAKGNILERFSAQQFPDLHSELNLSSLELGDSALYFCASSVSDRGQQGQYFGPGTRLTVT.

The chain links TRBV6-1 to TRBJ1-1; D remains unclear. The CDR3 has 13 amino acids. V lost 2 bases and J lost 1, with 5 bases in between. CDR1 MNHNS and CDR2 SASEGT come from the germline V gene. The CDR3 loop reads CASSEKENTEAFF. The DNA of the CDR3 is TGTGCCAGCAGTGAAAAAGAGAACACTGAAGCTTTCTTT.

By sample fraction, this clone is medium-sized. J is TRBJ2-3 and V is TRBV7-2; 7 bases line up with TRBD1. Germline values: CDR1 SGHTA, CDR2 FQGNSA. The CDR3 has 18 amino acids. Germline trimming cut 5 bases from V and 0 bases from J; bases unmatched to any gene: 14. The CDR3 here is CASSETPRQGTSTDTQYF. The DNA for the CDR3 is TGTGCCAGCAGCGAAACCCCCCGACAGGGAACTAGCACAGATACGCAGTATTTT.

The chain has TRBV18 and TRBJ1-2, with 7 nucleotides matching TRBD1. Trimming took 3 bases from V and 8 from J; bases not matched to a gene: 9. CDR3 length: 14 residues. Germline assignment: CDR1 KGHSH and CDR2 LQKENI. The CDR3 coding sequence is TGTGCCAGCTCACCTGACAGGGAGGTCGAGGGCTACACCTTC. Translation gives CASSPDREVEGYTF.

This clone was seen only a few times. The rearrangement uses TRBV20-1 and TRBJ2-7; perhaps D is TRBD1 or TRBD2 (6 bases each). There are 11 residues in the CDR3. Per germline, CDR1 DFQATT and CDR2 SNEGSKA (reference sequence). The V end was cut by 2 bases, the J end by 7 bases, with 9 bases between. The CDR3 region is CSARQGREQYF. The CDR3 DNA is TGCAGTGCTAGACAGGGGAGGGAGCAGTACTTC.

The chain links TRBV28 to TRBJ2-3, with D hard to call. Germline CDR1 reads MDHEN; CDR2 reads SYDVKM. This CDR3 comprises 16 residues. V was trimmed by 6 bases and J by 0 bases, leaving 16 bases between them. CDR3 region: CASSPPTGPSTDTQYF. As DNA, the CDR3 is TGTGCCAGCAGCCCACCGACTGGTCCTAGCACAGATACGCAGTATTTT. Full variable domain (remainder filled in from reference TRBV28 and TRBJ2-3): DVKVTQSSRYLVKRTGEKVFLECVQDMDHENMFWYRQDPGLGLRLIYFSYDVKMKEKGDIPEGYSVSREKKERFSLILESASTNQTSMYLCASSPPTGPSTDTQYFGPGTRLTVL.

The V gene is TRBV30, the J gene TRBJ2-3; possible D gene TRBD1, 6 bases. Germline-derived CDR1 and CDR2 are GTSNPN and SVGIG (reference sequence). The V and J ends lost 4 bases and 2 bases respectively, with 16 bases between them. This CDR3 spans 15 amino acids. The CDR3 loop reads CAWNPRGEVTDTQYF. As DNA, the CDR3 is TGTGCCTGGAACCCCAGGGGAGAGGTCACAGATACGCAGTATTTT.

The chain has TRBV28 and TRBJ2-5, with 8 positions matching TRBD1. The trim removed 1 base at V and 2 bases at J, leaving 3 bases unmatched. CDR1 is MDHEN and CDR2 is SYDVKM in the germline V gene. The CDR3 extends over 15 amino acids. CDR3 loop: CASSLLQGVQETQYF. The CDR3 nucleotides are TGTGCCAGCAGTTTATTACAGGGGGTTCAAGAGACCCAGTACTTC.